This T cell receptor beta chain originates from a study of OX40 agonist ivuxolimab in advanced cancers. Points from the study as a whole: Blood T cells, both CD4+ and CD8+, expanded clonally by week 6 at 0.1 to 3.0 mg/kg.

The germline V gene has CDR1 MNHEY and CDR2 SVGAGI. Trimming stripped 2 bases from V and 5 bases from J, with 13 bases between. This CDR3 is 14 amino acids long. With respect to this clone: The antigen is unknown.

Repertoires were generated with immunoSEQ multiplex PCR, while TCRdb's copy carries only in-frame clones and drops some. The data show over 55,000 clones, 70% to 90% seen once. This TCR was sampled from an adult with an advanced solid tumor such as melanoma, head and neck, liver or kidney cancer. This material consisted of CD4+ or CD8+ T cells sorted from blood, taken in a trial of the OX40 agonist ivuxolimab. The rearrangement uses TRBV6-5 and TRBJ2-7; weak D call: TRBD2 (5 bases). The CDR3 bases are TGTGCCAGCAGTTACCCTGGGAGAGGCAACGAGCAGTACTTC. Translating it yields CASSYPGRGNEQYF.